Below are 24 T cell receptor beta chains sequenced from a single sample in a study of blood T cells in healthy people across ages. Using a J-beta primer mix together with a sample-barcoded 5' primer, a second PCR was run for roughly 6 to 12 cycles. TCRdb processed the 5' RACE reads anew with MiXCR; each CDR3 protein has one entry. The table lists 1.5 million or so distinct CDR3 sequences, 42% of them singletons. Sequenced: blood. The origin of the receptors is a woman younger than 30 in good health.

This chain uses TRBV30 with TRBJ2-7, with a possible D match to TRBD2 (6 bases). The V end was cut by 0 bases, the J end by 7 bases, with 10 bases between. There are 12 residues in the CDR3. From germline, CDR1 is GTSNPN and CDR2 SVGIG (reference sequence). The chain's CDR3 is CAWSVRGREQYF. CDR3 coding DNA: TGTGCCTGGAGTGTACGGGGGAGGGAGCAGTACTTC.

This clonotype was found many times. The chain joins TRBV5-1 to TRBJ2-1; 10 bases agree with TRBD1. This CDR3 comprises 15 residues. J gave up 6 bases and V 2 bases, and 5 bases lay outside the gene matches. CDR1 and CDR2 (germline): SGHRS, YFSETQ. CDR3 DNA sequence: TGCGCCAGCAGCTTAGAGGGGGACAGGGGCAATGAGCAGTTCTTC. It specifies CASSLEGDRGNEQFF.

This rearrangement joins TRBV29-1 to TRBJ1-1, with 9 bases aligning to TRBD1. V lost 7 bases and J lost 4; bases outside the gene matches: 7. This CDR3 spans 13 amino acids. Germline lookup yields CDR1 SQVTM and CDR2 ANQGSEA. CDR3 nucleotide sequence: TGCAGCGCCCAGAGACAGGGGGGCACTGAAGCTTTCTTT. Translating it yields CSAQRQGGTEAFF.

This clonotype was recorded a few times. The chain has TRBV2 and TRBJ2-7; D possibly corresponds to TRBD2 (6 bases). Per germline, CDR1 SNHLY and CDR2 FYNNEI. With 7 bases removed from V and 3 bases from J, the gap between germline ends came to 22 bases. The CDR3 loop spans 16 amino acids. CDR3 coding DNA: TGTGCCAGCACCGAAGCGAGTGGGCTAGCGAACTACGAGCAGTACTTC. This translates into CASTEASGLANYEQYF.

The chain uses TRBV2 and TRBJ1-5; D gene unclear. CDR3 length: 13 amino acids. Germline assignment: CDR1 SNHLY and CDR2 FYNNEI. The V end was cut by 6 bases, the J end by 10 bases, with 16 bases between. The CDR3, as DNA: TGTGCCAGCAGCCCGGAGGAAAACCCACCCCAGCATTTT. It specifies CASSPEENPPQHF.

This clonotype has a count of ten or more. The genes are TRBV29-1 and TRBJ2-5; D gene ambiguous. V lost 5 bases, J lost 0 bases, and 10 bases lay in between. The CDR3 contains 13 residues. Germline CDR1 is SQVTM and CDR2 is ANQGSEA. CDR3 in amino acids: CSVSKRDQETQYF. For the CDR3, the DNA is TGCAGCGTTTCGAAAAGGGACCAAGAGACCCAGTACTTC.

This clonotype was seen just once. V is TRBV24-1 and J is TRBJ2-3; the match to TRBD1 covers 9 bases. Germline-derived CDR1 and CDR2 are KGHDR and SFDVKD. CDR3 length: 14 residues. V gave up 7 bases and J gave up 1 base; unmatched junction bases: 2. The CDR3 sequence: CATSRTGGTDTQYF. CDR3 DNA: TGTGCCACCAGCCGGACAGGGGGCACAGATACGCAGTATTTT.

This clonotype has just one count. The chain combines TRBV15 with TRBJ2-1; D not resolved. Germline CDR1 reads LNHNV; CDR2 reads YYDKDF (reference sequence). The CDR3 is 13 residues long. V gave up 5 bases and J gave up 7 bases, with 12 bases separating them. The CDR3 here is CATSEEPKNEQFF. Written as DNA, the CDR3 is TGTGCCACCAGCGAAGAACCTAAAAATGAGCAGTTCTTC.

The rearrangement joins TRBV5-1 to TRBJ2-3, with 7 bases identical to TRBD2. V gave up 4 bases and J gave up 0 bases; unmatched junction bases: 5. This CDR3 spans 15 amino acids. Germline V gene data show CDR1 as SGHRS and CDR2 as YFSETQ. DNA for the CDR3: TGCGCCAGCAGCGTCCAGCGGGGAAGCACAGATACGCAGTATTTT. Protein sequence: CASSVQRGSTDTQYF.

Worth noting for this clonotype: A much larger clonotype is one base distant, so this may be a read error. The chain is built from TRBV5-1 and TRBJ2-4; 7 bases line up with TRBD1. CDR1 SGHRS and CDR2 YFSETQ come from the germline V gene. The CDR3 is made up of 14 amino acids. The ends lost 2 bases at V and 13 bases at J; junction bases unmatched: 12. This chain's CDR3 is CASSLAGTEKQQYF. In nucleotides, the CDR3 is TGCGCCAGCAGCTTAGCCGGGACAGAGAAGCAGCAGTACTTC.

This clonotype was counted many times. This CDR3 reads CASSQDPSPSKTQYF. The CDR3 DNA reads as TGCGCCAGCAGCCAAGATCCCAGCCCCTCCAAGACCCAGTACTTC. The chain carries TRBV4-1 and TRBJ2-5; D not certain. V was trimmed by 0 bases and J by 6 bases, leaving 14 bases between them. Germline V gives CDR1 MGHRA, CDR2 YSYEKL. The CDR3 totals 15 residues.

There are a few counts of this clonotype. V and J are TRBV7-2 and TRBJ2-7, with D tentatively TRBD2 (6 bases). CDR1 and CDR2 (germline): SGHTA, FQGNSA. Trimming took off 1 base at V and 1 base at J, with 17 bases between the two ends. The CDR3 length is 17 residues. The CDR3 protein is CASSLGFQRVNSYEQYF. CDR3 nucleotide sequence: TGTGCCAGCAGCTTAGGATTCCAGCGGGTCAATTCCTACGAGCAGTACTTC.

V and J are TRBV4-1 and TRBJ2-1; 15 bases agree with TRBD2. In germline, CDR1 is MGHRA, CDR2 YSYEKL. The trim removed 4 bases at V and 7 bases at J, leaving 8 bases unmatched. The CDR3 is made up of 17 amino acids. This chain's CDR3 is CASSLGTSGRFMNEQFF. The CDR3 region has the DNA TGCGCCAGCAGCCTCGGGACTAGCGGGAGGTTTATGAATGAGCAGTTCTTC.

This chain joins TRBV20-1 and TRBJ1-6; D is perhaps TRBD1 (5 bases). V lost 0 bases, J lost 8 bases, and 14 bases lay in between. This CDR3 spans 15 amino acids. Germline V CDR1 and CDR2: DFQATT, SNEGSKA (reference sequence). CDR3 residues: CSAREVSGRYSPLHF. CDR3 DNA sequence: TGCAGTGCTAGAGAGGTATCAGGGAGATATTCACCCCTCCACTTT.

Here the CDR3 reads CASSRTGIQLYEQYF. DNA of the CDR3: TGTGCCAGCAGTCGAACAGGGATCCAACTCTACGAGCAGTACTTC. V usage is TRBV27 and J usage is TRBJ2-7; D possibly corresponds to TRBD1 (6 bases). V lost 5 bases, J lost 3 bases, and 17 bases lay in between. There are 15 residues in the CDR3. Germline V gene lookup returns CDR1 MNHEY and CDR2 SMNVEV (reference sequence).

There are a few counts of this clonotype. This chain joins TRBV12-3 or TRBV12-4 and TRBJ2-7; tentative D call: TRBD1 (6 bases). Between the trimmed V and J ends, which lost 2 bases and 3 bases, there was a span of 14 bases. This CDR3 contains 15 residues. Here the CDR3 reads CASSLMTGERYEQYF. CDR3 bases: TGTGCCAGCAGTTTAATGACAGGCGAACGCTACGAGCAGTACTTC.

The rearrangement uses TRBV24-1 and TRBJ2-1; TRBD2 agrees at 11 bases. Looked up from germline, CDR1 is KGHDR and CDR2 is SFDVKD. With V trimmed by 4 bases and J by 7 bases, 8 bases remained unmatched. The CDR3 has 16 residues. CDR3 nucleotides: TGTGCCACCAGTGAAGCTGGGGCTAGCGGGAGGAATGAGCAGTTCTTC. It is translated as CATSEAGASGRNEQFF.

This clonotype was detected only a few times. CDR3: CASSETAANPNTGELFF. CDR3 coding DNA: TGTGCCAGCAGTGAAACAGCCGCCAACCCGAACACCGGGGAGCTGTTTTTT. The V call is TRBV2, the J call TRBJ2-2; no firm D call. The CDR3 covers 17 residues. Looked up from germline, CDR1 is SNHLY and CDR2 is FYNNEI. V lost 2 bases and J 0 bases, leaving 13 bases between the germline ends.

This chain links TRBV19 with TRBJ1-2; tentatively, D is TRBD1 (5 bases). V was cut by 3 bases and J by 3 bases, with 17 bases left in between. This CDR3 has 16 residues. Looked up from germline, CDR1 is LNHDA and CDR2 is SQIVND (reference sequence). The CDR3 sequence: CASSIPGRARYYGYTF. The CDR3 bases are TGTGCCAGTAGTATCCCTGGCAGGGCCCGGTACTATGGCTACACCTTC. Full variable domain (missing parts from reference TRBV19 and TRBJ1-2): DGGITQSPKYLFRKEGQNVTLSCEQNLNHDAMYWYRQDPGQGLRLIYYSQIVNDFQKGDIAEGYSVSREKKESFPLTVTSAQKNPTAFYLCASSIPGRARYYGYTFGSGTRLTVV.

The chain links TRBV6-6 to TRBJ1-2; 12 bases fit TRBD1. The CDR3 extends over 15 amino acids. Germline CDR1 MNHNY, CDR2 SVGAGI (reference sequence). V shed 10 bases and J 7 bases; nucleotides not matched to a gene: 13. This CDR3 is CATERYGTGGSGYTF. For the CDR3, the DNA is TGTGCCACAGAAAGATACGGGACAGGGGGCTCTGGCTACACCTTC.

This chain links TRBV29-1 with TRBJ2-5; 11 bases are shared with TRBD2. Germline V gene lookup returns CDR1 SQVTM and CDR2 ANQGSEA. The V and J ends lost 4 bases and 11 bases, in that order; junction bases with no gene match: 15. The CDR3 has 15 amino acids. CDR3: CSVVRLAGLGGEQYF. Here the CDR3 DNA reads TGCAGCGTTGTCAGACTAGCGGGACTGGGCGGGGAGCAGTACTTC.

The chain is built from TRBV20-1 and TRBJ2-1, with D unresolved. With 3 bases removed from V and 3 bases from J, the gap between germline ends came to 6 bases. The CDR3 is 12 amino acids. Germline-derived CDR1 and CDR2 are DFQATT and SNEGSKA (reference sequence). The CDR3 reads CSASGDYNEQFF. DNA for the CDR3: TGCAGTGCTAGTGGAGACTACAATGAGCAGTTCTTC.

This rearrangement joins TRBV18 to TRBJ1-5; a weak D match, TRBD1 (5 bases). Trimming pared 1 base from V and 3 bases from J, leaving 7 bases between. The CDR3 length is 14 residues. Per germline, CDR1 KGHSH and CDR2 LQKENI. CDR3 loop: CASSPRRDNQPQHF. CDR3 bases: TGTGCCAGCTCACCACGCAGGGACAATCAGCCCCAGCATTTT.

This chain links TRBV7-2 with TRBJ1-2, with D maybe TRBD1 (5 bases). CDR3 length: 13 residues. Per germline, CDR1 SGHTA and CDR2 FQGNSA. V gave up 3 bases and J gave up 3 bases, with 8 bases separating them. The CDR3 DNA follows: TGTGCCAGCAGCTTTCGACAGCACTATGGCTACACCTTC. The encoded protein is CASSFRQHYGYTF.